The rows below give T cell receptor beta chains drawn from one sample of a study of OX40 agonist ivuxolimab in advanced cancers. Measured with immunoSEQ multiplex PCR; TCRdb has only the in-frame clones, and not every one. The table lists approximately 100,000 clones, approximately 90% of them singletons. The source was CD4+ or CD8+ T cells sorted from blood, collected in a trial of the OX40 agonist ivuxolimab. Receptors originate from an adult with an advanced solid tumor such as melanoma, head and neck, liver or kidney cancer. CDR3s include the opening cysteine and the closing phenylalanine or tryptophan. The order of the fields is clone size, J gene, V gene, D gene, CDR3 DNA, CDR3 protein. D genes are given only for firm matches. For some rows the clone size is stated as once, few or many, or as a class when expanded; others skip it.

clone size: NA; J gene: TRBJ1-1; V gene: TRBV9; D gene: TRBD1; CDR3 DNA: TGTGCCAGCAGCGCCCCCCCGGGACAGAAAAACACTGAAGCTTTCTTT; CDR3 protein: CASSAPPGQKNTEAFF
clone size: NA; J gene: TRBJ2-3; V gene: TRBV7-2; D gene: NA; CDR3 DNA: TGTGCCAGCAGCTTACGGGCGGATACGCAGTATTTT; CDR3 protein: CASSLRADTQYF
clone size: NA; J gene: TRBJ1-4; V gene: TRBV9; D gene: NA; CDR3 DNA: TGTGCCAGCAGCGTGAATCCTGCGGGTGAAAAACTGTTTTTT; CDR3 protein: CASSVNPAGEKLFF
clone size: NA; J gene: TRBJ2-1; V gene: TRBV7-9; D gene: TRBD2; CDR3 DNA: TGTGCCAGCAGCCTTAGCGGGGGGCCTTACAATGAGCAGTTCTTC; CDR3 protein: CASSLSGGPYNEQFF
clone size: NA; J gene: TRBJ2-5; V gene: TRBV18; D gene: TRBD1; CDR3 DNA: TGTGCCAGCTCACCACTTGAGGGGGCAGAGACCCAGTACTTC; CDR3 protein: CASSPLEGAETQYF
clone size: NA; J gene: TRBJ1-2; V gene: TRBV15; D gene: NA; CDR3 DNA: TGTGCCACCAGCAGGGAGACTGACCTCTATGGCTACACCTTC; CDR3 protein: CATSRETDLYGYTF
clone size: NA; J gene: TRBJ2-7; V gene: TRBV28; D gene: NA; CDR3 DNA: TGTGCCAGCAGTTCGAAGGGCTACGAGCAGTACTTC; CDR3 protein: CASSSKGYEQYF
clone size: NA; J gene: TRBJ1-5; V gene: TRBV6-5; D gene: NA; CDR3 DNA: TGTGCCAGCAGTTACACGGGGCGAGGACAGCCCCAGCATTTT; CDR3 protein: CASSYTGRGQPQHF
clone size: once; J gene: TRBJ1-1; V gene: TRBV27; D gene: NA; CDR3 DNA: TGTGCCAGCACCCCCAGCCCAGTTCACACTGAAGCTTTCTTT; CDR3 protein: CASTPSPVHTEAFF
clone size: NA; J gene: TRBJ2-7; V gene: TRBV27; D gene: NA; CDR3 DNA: TGTGCCAGCAGTAACGAGCAGTACTTC; CDR3 protein: CASSNEQYF
clone size: NA; J gene: TRBJ1-2; V gene: TRBV6-5; D gene: TRBD1; CDR3 DNA: TGTGCCAGCAGTTACCGGGACAGGGATGGCTACACCTTC; CDR3 protein: CASSYRDRDGYTF
clone size: once; J gene: TRBJ1-2; V gene: TRBV30; D gene: NA; CDR3 DNA: TGTGCCTGGAGCGATGCAGGGACGGACTATGGCTACACCTTC; CDR3 protein: CAWSDAGTDYGYTF
clone size: NA; J gene: TRBJ2-7; V gene: TRBV11-2; D gene: TRBD2; CDR3 DNA: TGTGCCAGCAGCTCCCCTTGGGCGGGGGGGACCAAAGAGCAGTACTTC; CDR3 protein: CASSSPWAGGTKEQYF
clone size: NA; J gene: TRBJ1-4; V gene: TRBV10-3; D gene: NA; CDR3 DNA: TGTGCCATCAGTGAGTCTGAGGGTGGGGATGAAAAACTGTTTTTT; CDR3 protein: CAISESEGGDEKLFF
clone size: once; J gene: TRBJ2-1; V gene: TRBV6-1; D gene: TRBD1; CDR3 DNA: TGTGCCAGCAGTGAACCCGGGACAGGGGTAAATGAGCAGTTCTTC; CDR3 protein: CASSEPGTGVNEQFF
clone size: once; J gene: TRBJ2-7; V gene: TRBV28; D gene: NA; CDR3 DNA: TGTGCCAGCAGGCGATCCGGGACACTCTACGAGCAGTACTTC; CDR3 protein: CASRRSGTLYEQYF
clone size: NA; J gene: TRBJ2-7; V gene: TRBV27; D gene: NA; CDR3 DNA: TGTGCCAGCAGTTGGCGAGGCAGTCTTCGTAGCTCCTACGAGCAGTACTTC; CDR3 protein: CASSWRGSLRSSYEQYF
clone size: NA; J gene: TRBJ2-2; V gene: TRBV7-6; D gene: TRBD1; CDR3 DNA: TGTGCCAGCAGCTTAGGGACAGGGGACACCGGGGAGCTGTTTTTT; CDR3 protein: CASSLGTGDTGELFF
clone size: NA; J gene: TRBJ2-5; V gene: TRBV5-6; D gene: TRBD2; CDR3 DNA: TGTGCCAGCAGCCGAAGCGGGGGGGCGTGGGAGACCCAGTACTTC; CDR3 protein: CASSRSGGAWETQYF
clone size: NA; J gene: TRBJ2-1; V gene: TRBV11-3; D gene: NA; CDR3 DNA: TGTGCCAGCAGCTTAGCGGGGGGCTCCTTCAATGAGCAGTTCTTC; CDR3 protein: CASSLAGGSFNEQFF
clone size: NA; J gene: TRBJ2-5; V gene: TRBV10-3; D gene: TRBD2; CDR3 DNA: TGTGCCATCATGGCGGGGGGCGAGACCCAGTACTTC; CDR3 protein: CAIMAGGETQYF
clone size: once; J gene: TRBJ1-3; V gene: TRBV5-4; D gene: NA; CDR3 DNA: TGTGCCAGCAGCTCCGACAGTTCTGGAAACACCATATATTTT; CDR3 protein: CASSSDSSGNTIYF